The clone carrying this T cell receptor beta chain was detected a few times. Germline V lookup: CDR1 SEHNR, CDR2 FQNEAQ (reference sequence). This CDR3 contains 13 residues. The V and J ends lost 7 bases and 8 bases respectively, with 17 bases between them. This record belongs to a study of control samples from healthy donors and cancer patients. Sequencing was performed with immunoSEQ multiplex PCR; in TCRdb, only in-frame clones are kept and a portion is missing. The sample holds approximately 98,000 clones, 82% seen once. The rearrangement links TRBV7-9 to TRBJ1-2; D is possibly TRBD1 (5 bases). The sequenced sample was blood. The sequence was obtained from a man aged 18 to 29 in good health. The CDR3 bases are TGTGCCAGCACCGGCCCGGGGCCCTGGGGCTACACCTTC. Translated: CASTGPGPWGYTF.